This TCR beta chain originates from a study of blood T cell repertoires in COVID-19. Whole-study context: From the United States, Italy and Spain came samples of acute and convalescent COVID-19. Sources were T cells, B-cell-depleted T cells, or PBMCs; the material itself was cDNA or gDNA.

Looked up from germline, CDR1 is SGHVS and CDR2 is FNYEAQ. With V trimmed by 2 bases and J by 5 bases, 14 bases remained unmatched. This CDR3 is built from 18 residues. Per the authors' pipeline: The authors estimated nucleated cell counts from reference gene primer amplification. TCRdb's table, derived via immunoSEQ multiplex PCR, lists solely in-frame clones and lacks some. V and J calls and clone size are given by that table; D and trimming were obtained from the DNA. This sample has roughly 14,000 clones, with around 80% found just once. This clone is deemed medium-sized (0.01 to 0.1%). The sequence came from a human donor in a cohort sampled during active COVID-19. This chain uses TRBV7-6 with TRBJ2-2; 7 nucleotides agree with TRBD2. Source material: peripheral blood. CDR3 sequence: CASSLFGSGSGRTGELFF. The DNA for the CDR3 is TGTGCCAGCAGCTTATTCGGGTCGGGCTCCGGGAGGACCGGGGAGCTGTTTTTT.